A selection of T cell receptor beta chains follows, all from one sample in a study of cytomegalovirus exposure and HLA in healthy donors. Produced via immunoSEQ multiplex PCR; TCRdb's table is partial and in-frame only. Recorded for this sample: some 140,000 clones. The sample taken for sequencing was PBMCs. These receptors were obtained from a middle-aged woman in good health and CMV-seronegative. CDR3s include the opening cysteine and the closing phenylalanine or tryptophan. Each record gives: CDR3 protein, CDR3 length, J gene, V gene.

CDR3aa: CASSQESGIFYEQYF
len: 15
j_gene: TRBJ2-7
v_gene: TRBV4-1

CDR3aa: CASSEERWAASGNTGELFF
len: 19
j_gene: TRBJ2-2
v_gene: TRBV2

CDR3aa: CASNLGQGFYEQYF
len: 14
j_gene: TRBJ2-7
v_gene: TRBV5-6

CDR3aa: CSVSSAYYGYTF
len: 12
j_gene: TRBJ1-2
v_gene: TRBV29-1

CDR3aa: CASSFRGVSYNEQFF
len: 15
j_gene: TRBJ2-1
v_gene: TRBV5-6

CDR3aa: CASSISGNQPQHF
len: 13
j_gene: TRBJ1-5
v_gene: TRBV19

CDR3aa: CASSYGQGNKPQHF
len: 14
j_gene: TRBJ1-5
v_gene: TRBV6-5

CDR3aa: CASSFEETQYF
len: 11
j_gene: TRBJ2-5
v_gene: TRBV9

CDR3aa: CATSRRQNSPLHF
len: 13
j_gene: TRBJ1-6
v_gene: TRBV15

CDR3aa: CASSPRWTGAGNTIYF
len: 16
j_gene: TRBJ1-3
v_gene: TRBV5-1

CDR3aa: CASSETTVQETQYF
len: 14
j_gene: TRBJ2-5
v_gene: TRBV7-7

CDR3aa: CASSRTGSNGNTIYF
len: 15
j_gene: TRBJ1-3
v_gene: TRBV6-5

CDR3aa: CASSGQAGYGYTF
len: 13
j_gene: TRBJ1-2
v_gene: TRBV6-5

CDR3aa: CASSEAGWGLAGVRSDTQYF
len: 20
j_gene: TRBJ2-3
v_gene: TRBV6-1

CDR3aa: CASSQPGQGASNYGYTF
len: 17
j_gene: TRBJ1-2
v_gene: TRBV7-9

CDR3aa: CASSGSGGETQYF
len: 13
j_gene: TRBJ2-5
v_gene: TRBV11-3

CDR3aa: CSARDSYEQYF
len: 11
j_gene: TRBJ2-7
v_gene: TRBV20-1

CDR3aa: CASSLDLGQDTGELFF
len: 16
j_gene: TRBJ2-2
v_gene: TRBV28

CDR3aa: CASSASPGYGDEKLFF
len: 16
j_gene: TRBJ1-4
v_gene: TRBV9

CDR3aa: CASSSRTGGAGSYNSPLHF
len: 19
j_gene: TRBJ1-6
v_gene: TRBV27

CDR3aa: CASSQEALQGRDSPLHF
len: 17
j_gene: TRBJ1-6
v_gene: TRBV4-3

CDR3aa: CASSPPPGQGYGYTF
len: 15
j_gene: TRBJ1-2
v_gene: TRBV7-2

CDR3aa: CASSVGVTNYGYTF
len: 14
j_gene: TRBJ1-2
v_gene: TRBV28

CDR3aa: CASSQLQGYNEQFF
len: 14
j_gene: TRBJ2-1
v_gene: TRBV4-3

CDR3aa: CASSPTGFNYGYTF
len: 14
j_gene: TRBJ1-2
v_gene: TRBV27

CDR3aa: CASSHRGSGEKLFF
len: 14
j_gene: TRBJ1-4
v_gene: TRBV2

CDR3aa: CASSFGGLRKKLFF
len: 14
j_gene: TRBJ1-4
v_gene: TRBV27

CDR3aa: CASSQAWPSNYGYTF
len: 15
j_gene: TRBJ1-2
v_gene: TRBV4-3

CDR3aa: CASSPGDRGFGQYF
len: 14
j_gene: TRBJ2-7
v_gene: TRBV5-6

CDR3aa: CASSRAGLEAFF
len: 12
j_gene: TRBJ1-1
v_gene: TRBV5-1

CDR3aa: CASVRGLSYEQYF
len: 13
j_gene: TRBJ2-7
v_gene: TRBV2

CDR3aa: CASSLMASGGSHLGYEQFF
len: 19
j_gene: TRBJ2-1
v_gene: TRBV5-1

CDR3aa: CASSQALLAGGLNEQFF
len: 17
j_gene: TRBJ2-1
v_gene: TRBV4-3

CDR3aa: CASTAVRGVTEAFF
len: 14
j_gene: TRBJ1-1
v_gene: TRBV6-5

CDR3aa: CASSFRDRYEQYF
len: 13
j_gene: TRBJ2-7
v_gene: TRBV7-9